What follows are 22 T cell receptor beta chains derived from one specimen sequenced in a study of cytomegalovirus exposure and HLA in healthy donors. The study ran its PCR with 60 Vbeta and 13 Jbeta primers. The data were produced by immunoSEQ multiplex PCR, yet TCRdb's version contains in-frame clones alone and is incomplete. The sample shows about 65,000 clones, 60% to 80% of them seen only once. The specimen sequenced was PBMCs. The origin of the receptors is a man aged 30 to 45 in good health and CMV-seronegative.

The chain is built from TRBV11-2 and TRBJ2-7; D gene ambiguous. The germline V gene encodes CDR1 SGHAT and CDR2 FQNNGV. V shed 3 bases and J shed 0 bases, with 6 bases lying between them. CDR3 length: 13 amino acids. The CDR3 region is CASSFSPSYEQYF. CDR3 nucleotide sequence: TGTGCCAGCAGCTTTAGTCCCTCCTACGAGCAGTACTTC. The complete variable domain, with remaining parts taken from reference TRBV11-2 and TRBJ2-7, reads EAGVAQSPRYKIIEKRQSVAFWCNPISGHATLYWYQQILGQGPKLLIQFQNNGVVDDSQLPKDRFSAERLKGVDSTLKIQPAKLEDSAVYLCASSFSPSYEQYFGPGTRLTVT.

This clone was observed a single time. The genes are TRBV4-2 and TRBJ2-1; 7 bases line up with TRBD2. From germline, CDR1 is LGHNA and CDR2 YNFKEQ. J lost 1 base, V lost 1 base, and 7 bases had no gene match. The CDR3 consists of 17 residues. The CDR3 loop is CASSQVGAGLSYNEQFF. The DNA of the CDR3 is TGTGCCAGCAGCCAAGTAGGAGCGGGGCTGTCCTACAATGAGCAGTTCTTC.

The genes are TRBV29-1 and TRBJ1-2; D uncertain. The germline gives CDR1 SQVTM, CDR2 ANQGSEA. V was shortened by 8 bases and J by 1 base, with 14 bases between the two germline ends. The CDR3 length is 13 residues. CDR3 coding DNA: TGCAGCACCCCAGACTGGGTTAACTATGGCTACACCTTC. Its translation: CSTPDWVNYGYTF.

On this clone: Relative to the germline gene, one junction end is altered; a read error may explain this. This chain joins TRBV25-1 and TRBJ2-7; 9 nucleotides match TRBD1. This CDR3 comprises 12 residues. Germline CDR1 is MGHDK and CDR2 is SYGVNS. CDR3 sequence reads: CASSGGTGGRDF. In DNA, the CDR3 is TGTGCCAGCAGTGGGGGAACAGGGGGCCGAGACTTC.

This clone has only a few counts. For the CDR3, the DNA is TGCGCCAGCAGCGGATGGACAGGGGCTACTGACGAGCAGTACTTC. As protein: CASSGWTGATDEQYF. The chain combines TRBV5-1 with TRBJ2-7, with 9 nucleotides matching TRBD1. After removal of 4 bases from V and 5 bases from J, the junction contained 10 bases not matched to a gene. The CDR3 loop spans 15 amino acids. Germline CDR1 and CDR2: SGHRS and YFSETQ.

The CDR3 sequence is CATGGGNYEQYF. CDR3 DNA sequence: TGTGCCACCGGCGGGGGGAACTACGAGCAGTACTTC. The chain has TRBV15 and TRBJ2-7, with TRBD2 matching over 8 bases. After removal of 8 bases from V and 3 bases from J, the junction contained 3 bases not matched to a gene. Germline loops: CDR1 LNHNV, CDR2 YYDKDF (reference sequence). This CDR3 has 12 amino acids.

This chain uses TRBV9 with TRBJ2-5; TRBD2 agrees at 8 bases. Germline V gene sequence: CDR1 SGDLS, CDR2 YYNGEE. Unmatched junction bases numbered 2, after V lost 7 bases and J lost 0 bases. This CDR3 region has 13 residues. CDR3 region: CASQRGYQETQYF. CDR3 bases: TGTGCCAGCCAGCGGGGGTACCAAGAGACCCAGTACTTC.

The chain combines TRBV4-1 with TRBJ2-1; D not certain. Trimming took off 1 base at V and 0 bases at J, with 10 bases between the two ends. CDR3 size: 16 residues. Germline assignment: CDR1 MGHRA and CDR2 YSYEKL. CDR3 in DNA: TGCGCCAGCAGCCAAGTAGACATGATCTCCTACAATGAGCAGTTCTTC. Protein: CASSQVDMISYNEQFF.

CDR3 in DNA: TGTGCCAGCCAGCGGGGGGGCCTAGGAGAGACCCAGTACTTC. The encoded protein is CASQRGGLGETQYF. The gene calls are TRBV9 and TRBJ2-5; 10 positions match TRBD2. The CDR3 length is 14 residues. Per the germline V gene, CDR1 is SGDLS and CDR2 is YYNGEE. V dropped 7 bases and J dropped 4; count of bases not matched to a gene: 7. Based on the CDR3 plus reference TRBV9 and TRBJ2-5, the full variable domain is DSGVTQTPKHLITATGQRVTLRCSPRSGDLSVYWYQQSLDQGLQFLIQYYNGEERAKGNILERFSAQQFPDLHSELNLSSLELGDSALYFCASQRGGLGETQYFGPGTRLLVL.

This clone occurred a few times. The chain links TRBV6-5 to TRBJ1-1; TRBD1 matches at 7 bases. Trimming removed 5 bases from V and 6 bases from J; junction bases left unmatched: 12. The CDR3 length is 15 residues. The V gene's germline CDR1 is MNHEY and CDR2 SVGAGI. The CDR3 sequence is CASSPRDRESPEAFF. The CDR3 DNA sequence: TGTGCCAGCAGTCCCCGTGACAGGGAATCCCCTGAAGCTTTCTTT.

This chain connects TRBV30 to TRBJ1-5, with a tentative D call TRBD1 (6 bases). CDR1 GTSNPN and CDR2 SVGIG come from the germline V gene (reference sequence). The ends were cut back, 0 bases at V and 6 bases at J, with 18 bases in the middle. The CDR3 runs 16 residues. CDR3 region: CAWSVGWQSDSQPQHF. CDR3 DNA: TGTGCCTGGAGTGTCGGTTGGCAATCGGACAGTCAGCCCCAGCATTTT.

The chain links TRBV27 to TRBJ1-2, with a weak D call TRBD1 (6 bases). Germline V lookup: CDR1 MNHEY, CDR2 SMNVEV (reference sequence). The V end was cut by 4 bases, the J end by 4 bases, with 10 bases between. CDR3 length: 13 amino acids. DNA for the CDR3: TGTGCCAGCAGTTCTGGACAGAGCTATGGCTACACCTTC. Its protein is CASSSGQSYGYTF.

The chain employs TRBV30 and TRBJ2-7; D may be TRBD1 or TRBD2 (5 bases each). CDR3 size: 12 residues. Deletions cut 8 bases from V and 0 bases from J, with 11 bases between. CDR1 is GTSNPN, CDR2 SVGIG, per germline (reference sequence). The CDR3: CAGTGSSYEQYF. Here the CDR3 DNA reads TGTGCCGGGACGGGAAGCTCCTACGAGCAGTACTTC.

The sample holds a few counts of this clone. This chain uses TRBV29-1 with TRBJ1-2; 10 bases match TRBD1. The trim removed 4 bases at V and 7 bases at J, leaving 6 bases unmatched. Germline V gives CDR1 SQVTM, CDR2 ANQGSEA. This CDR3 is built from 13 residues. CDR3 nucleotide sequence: TGCAGCGTTGGACCGGACAGGGGGTTTGGCTACACCTTC. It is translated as CSVGPDRGFGYTF.

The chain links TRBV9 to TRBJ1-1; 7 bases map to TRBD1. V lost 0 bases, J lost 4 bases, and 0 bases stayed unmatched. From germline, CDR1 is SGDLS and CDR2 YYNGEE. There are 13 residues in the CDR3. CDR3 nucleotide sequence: TGTGCCAGCAGCGTAGGGGACAGCACTGAAGCTTTCTTT. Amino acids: CASSVGDSTEAFF.

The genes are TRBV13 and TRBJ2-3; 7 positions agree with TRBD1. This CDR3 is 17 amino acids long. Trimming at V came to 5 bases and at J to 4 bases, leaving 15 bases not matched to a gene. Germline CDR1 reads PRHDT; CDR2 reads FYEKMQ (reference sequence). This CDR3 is CASSRSREGGVADTQYF. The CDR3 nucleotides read TGTGCCAGCAGCCGCTCCCGAGAAGGGGGCGTTGCAGATACGCAGTATTTT.

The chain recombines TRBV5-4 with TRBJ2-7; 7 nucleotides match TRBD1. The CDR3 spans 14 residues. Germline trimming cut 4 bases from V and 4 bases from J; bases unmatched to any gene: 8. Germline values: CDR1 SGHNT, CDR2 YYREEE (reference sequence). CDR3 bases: TGTGCCAGCAGCCCTGGGACAGCCAGGTACGAGCAGTACTTC. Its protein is CASSPGTARYEQYF.

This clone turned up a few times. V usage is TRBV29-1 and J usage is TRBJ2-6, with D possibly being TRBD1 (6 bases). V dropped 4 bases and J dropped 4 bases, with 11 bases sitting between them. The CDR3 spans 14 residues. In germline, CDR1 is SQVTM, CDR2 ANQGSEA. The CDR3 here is CSVAGTNGANVLTF. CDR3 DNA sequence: TGCAGCGTTGCCGGGACAAACGGGGCCAACGTCCTGACTTTC. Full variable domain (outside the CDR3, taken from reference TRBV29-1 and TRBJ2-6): SAVISQKPSRDICQRGTSLTIQCQVDSQVTMMFWYRQQPGQSLTLIATANQGSEATYESGFVIDKFPISRPNLTFSTLTVSNMSPEDSSIYLCSVAGTNGANVLTFGAGSRLTVL.

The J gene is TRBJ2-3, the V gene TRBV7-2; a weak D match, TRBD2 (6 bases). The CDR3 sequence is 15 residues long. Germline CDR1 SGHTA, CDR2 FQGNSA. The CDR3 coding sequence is TGTTCTGACAGTCGGGGGAGGTGGAGCACAGATACGCAGTATTTT. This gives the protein CSDSRGRWSTDTQYF. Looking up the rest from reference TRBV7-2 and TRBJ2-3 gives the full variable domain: GAGVSQSPSNKVTEKGKDVELRCDPISGHTALYWYRQSLGQGLEFLIYFQGNSAPDKSGLPSDRFSAERTGGSVSTLTIQRTQQEDSAVYLCSDSRGRWSTDTQYFGPGTRLTVL.

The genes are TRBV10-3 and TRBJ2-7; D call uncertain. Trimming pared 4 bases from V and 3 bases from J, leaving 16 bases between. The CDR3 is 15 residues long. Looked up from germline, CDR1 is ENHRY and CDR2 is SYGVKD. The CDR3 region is CAISVVSRRDYEQYF. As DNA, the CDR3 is TGTGCCATCAGTGTTGTCTCCCGCCGCGACTACGAGCAGTACTTC.

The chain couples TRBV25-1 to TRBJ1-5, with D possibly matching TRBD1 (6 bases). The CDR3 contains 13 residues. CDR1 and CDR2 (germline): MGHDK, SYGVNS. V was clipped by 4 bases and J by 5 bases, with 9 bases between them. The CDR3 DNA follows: TGTGCCAGCAGTGCCAGGACAGATCAGCCCCAGCATTTT. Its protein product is CASSARTDQPQHF.

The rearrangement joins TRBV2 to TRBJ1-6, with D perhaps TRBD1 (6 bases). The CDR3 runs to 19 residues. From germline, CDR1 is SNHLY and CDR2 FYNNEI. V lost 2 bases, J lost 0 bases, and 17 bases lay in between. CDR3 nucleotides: TGTGCCAGCAGTGAAAAGGGGTACAGGGCAAGCTCCTATAATTCACCCCTCCACTTT. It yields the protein CASSEKGYRASSYNSPLHF.